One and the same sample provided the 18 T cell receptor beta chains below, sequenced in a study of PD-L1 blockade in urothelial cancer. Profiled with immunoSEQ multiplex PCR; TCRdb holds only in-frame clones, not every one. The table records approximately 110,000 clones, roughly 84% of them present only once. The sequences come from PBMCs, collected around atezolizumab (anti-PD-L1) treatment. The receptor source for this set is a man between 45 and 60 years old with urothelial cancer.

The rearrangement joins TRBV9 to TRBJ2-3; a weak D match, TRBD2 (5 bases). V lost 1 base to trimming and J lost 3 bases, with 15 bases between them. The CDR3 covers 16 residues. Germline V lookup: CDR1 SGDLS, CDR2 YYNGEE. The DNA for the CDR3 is TGTGCCAGCAGCGTATCTACTAGTTTATTTACAGATACGCAGTATTTT. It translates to CASSVSTSLFTDTQYF.

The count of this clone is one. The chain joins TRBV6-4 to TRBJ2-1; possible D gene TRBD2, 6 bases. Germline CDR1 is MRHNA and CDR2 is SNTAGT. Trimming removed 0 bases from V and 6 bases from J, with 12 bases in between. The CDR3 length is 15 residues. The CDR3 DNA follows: TGTGCCAGCAGTGACTCAACTAGCAGCACCAATGAGCAGTTCTTC. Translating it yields CASSDSTSSTNEQFF.

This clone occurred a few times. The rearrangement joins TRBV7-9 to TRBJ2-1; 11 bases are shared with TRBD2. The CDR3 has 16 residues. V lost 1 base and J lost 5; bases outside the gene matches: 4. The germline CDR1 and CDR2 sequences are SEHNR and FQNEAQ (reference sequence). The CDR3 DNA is TGTGCCAGCAGCTTAGAGACTAGCGGGATCCACAATGAGCAGTTCTTC. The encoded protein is CASSLETSGIHNEQFF. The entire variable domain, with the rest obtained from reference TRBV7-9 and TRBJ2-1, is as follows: DTGVSQNPRHKITKRGQNVTFRCDPISEHNRLYWYRQTLGQGPEFLTYFQNEAQLEKSRLLSDRFSAERPKGSFSTLEIQRTEQGDSAMYLCASSLETSGIHNEQFFGPGTRLTVL.

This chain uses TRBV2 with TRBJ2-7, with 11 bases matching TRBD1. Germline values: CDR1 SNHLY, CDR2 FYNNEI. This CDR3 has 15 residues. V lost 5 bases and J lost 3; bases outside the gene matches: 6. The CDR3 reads CASSKTGTGGYEQYF. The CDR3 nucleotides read TGTGCCAGCAGTAAAACCGGGACAGGGGGCTACGAGCAGTACTTC.

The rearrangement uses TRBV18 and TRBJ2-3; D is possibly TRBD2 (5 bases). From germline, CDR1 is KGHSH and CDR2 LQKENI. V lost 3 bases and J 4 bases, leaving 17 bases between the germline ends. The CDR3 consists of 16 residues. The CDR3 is CASSPVDGELADTQYF. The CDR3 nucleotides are TGTGCCAGCTCACCTGTAGACGGGGAGTTGGCAGATACGCAGTATTTT.

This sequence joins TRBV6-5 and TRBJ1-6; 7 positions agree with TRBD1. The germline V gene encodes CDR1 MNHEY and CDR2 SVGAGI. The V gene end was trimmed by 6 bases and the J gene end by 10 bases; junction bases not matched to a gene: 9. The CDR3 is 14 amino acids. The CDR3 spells CASSPTGKGSPLHF. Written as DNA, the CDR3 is TGTGCCAGCAGCCCGACAGGGAAAGGGTCACCCCTCCACTTT.

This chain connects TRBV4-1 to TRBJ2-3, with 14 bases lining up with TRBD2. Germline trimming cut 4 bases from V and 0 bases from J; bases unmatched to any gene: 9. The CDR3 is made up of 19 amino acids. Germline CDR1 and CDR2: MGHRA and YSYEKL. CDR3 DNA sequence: TGCGCCAGCAGCCGGCGACTAGCGGGAGGGCAATCTAGCACAGATACGCAGTATTTT. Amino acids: CASSRRLAGGQSSTDTQYF.

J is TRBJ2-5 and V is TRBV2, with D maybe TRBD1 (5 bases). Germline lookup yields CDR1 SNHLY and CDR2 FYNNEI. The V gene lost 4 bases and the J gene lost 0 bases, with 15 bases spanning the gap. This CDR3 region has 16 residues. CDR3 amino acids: CASSAGQPPYQETQYF. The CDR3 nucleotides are TGTGCCAGCAGTGCAGGGCAGCCACCCTACCAAGAGACCCAGTACTTC.

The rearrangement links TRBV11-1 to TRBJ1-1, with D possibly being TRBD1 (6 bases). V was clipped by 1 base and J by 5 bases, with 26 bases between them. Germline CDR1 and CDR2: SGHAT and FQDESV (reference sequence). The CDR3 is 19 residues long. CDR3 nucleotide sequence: TGTGCCAGCAGCTTAGGCCTGGGGGCAGGGGCGGCCATAAGTACTGAAGCTTTCTTT. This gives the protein CASSLGLGAGAAISTEAFF.

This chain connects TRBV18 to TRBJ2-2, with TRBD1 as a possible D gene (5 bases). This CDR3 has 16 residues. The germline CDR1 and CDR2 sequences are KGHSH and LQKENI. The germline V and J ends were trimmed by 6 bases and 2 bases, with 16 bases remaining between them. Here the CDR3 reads CASSNRGYGNTGELFF. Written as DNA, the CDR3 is TGTGCCAGCTCTAATAGGGGATACGGCAACACCGGGGAGCTGTTTTTT.

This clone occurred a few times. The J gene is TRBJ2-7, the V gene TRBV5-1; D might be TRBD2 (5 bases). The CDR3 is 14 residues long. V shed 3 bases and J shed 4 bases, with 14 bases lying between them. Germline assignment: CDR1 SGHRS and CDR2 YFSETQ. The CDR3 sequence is CASSSPDSGYEQYF. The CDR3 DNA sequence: TGCGCCAGCAGCTCACCGGACTCAGGATACGAGCAGTACTTC.

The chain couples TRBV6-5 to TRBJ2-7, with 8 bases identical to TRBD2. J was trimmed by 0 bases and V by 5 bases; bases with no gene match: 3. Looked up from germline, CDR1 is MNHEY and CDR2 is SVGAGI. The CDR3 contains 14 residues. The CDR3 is CASSASGSSYEQYF. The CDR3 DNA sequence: TGTGCCAGCAGTGCAAGCGGGAGCTCCTACGAGCAGTACTTC.

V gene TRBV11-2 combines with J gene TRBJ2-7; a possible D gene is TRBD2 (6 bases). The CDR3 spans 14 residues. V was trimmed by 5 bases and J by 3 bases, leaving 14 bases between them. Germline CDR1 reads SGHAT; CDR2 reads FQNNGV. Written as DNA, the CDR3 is TGTGCCAGCAGCCCGTCGACGGGAGACTACGAGCAGTACTTC. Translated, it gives CASSPSTGDYEQYF.

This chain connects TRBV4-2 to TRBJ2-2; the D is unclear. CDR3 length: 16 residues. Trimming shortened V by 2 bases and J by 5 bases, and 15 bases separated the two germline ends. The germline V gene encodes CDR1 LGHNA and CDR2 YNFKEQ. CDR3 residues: CASSQPLNPRTGELFF. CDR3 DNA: TGTGCCAGCAGCCAACCCCTAAACCCACGAACCGGGGAGCTGTTTTTT.

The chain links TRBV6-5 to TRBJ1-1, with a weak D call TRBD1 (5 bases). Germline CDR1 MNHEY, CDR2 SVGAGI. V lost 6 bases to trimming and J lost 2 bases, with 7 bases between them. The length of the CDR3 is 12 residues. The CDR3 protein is CASSGGNTEAFF. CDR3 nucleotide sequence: TGTGCCAGCAGCGGGGGAAACACTGAAGCTTTCTTT.

CDR3 DNA: TGTGCCAGCAGTCTCCCCCAGGGTATGGGCTACACCTTC. Translation: CASSLPQGMGYTF. The chain recombines TRBV28 with TRBJ1-2, with D tentatively TRBD1 (5 bases). The germline gives CDR1 MDHEN, CDR2 SYDVKM. Trimming took 5 bases from V and 8 from J, leaving 15 bases between them. The CDR3 contains 13 residues.

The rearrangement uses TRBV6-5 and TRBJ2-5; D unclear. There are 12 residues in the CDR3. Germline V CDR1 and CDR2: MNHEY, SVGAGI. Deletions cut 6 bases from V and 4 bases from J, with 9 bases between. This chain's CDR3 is CASSARRETQYF. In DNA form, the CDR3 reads TGTGCCAGCAGCGCCCGCAGAGAGACCCAGTACTTC.

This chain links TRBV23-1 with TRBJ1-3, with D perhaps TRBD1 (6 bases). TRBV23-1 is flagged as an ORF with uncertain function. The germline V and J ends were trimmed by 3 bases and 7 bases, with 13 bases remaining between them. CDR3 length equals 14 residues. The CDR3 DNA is TGCGCCAGCAGTCACCCCTCCAGGGGCAACACCATATATTTT. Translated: CASSHPSRGNTIYF.